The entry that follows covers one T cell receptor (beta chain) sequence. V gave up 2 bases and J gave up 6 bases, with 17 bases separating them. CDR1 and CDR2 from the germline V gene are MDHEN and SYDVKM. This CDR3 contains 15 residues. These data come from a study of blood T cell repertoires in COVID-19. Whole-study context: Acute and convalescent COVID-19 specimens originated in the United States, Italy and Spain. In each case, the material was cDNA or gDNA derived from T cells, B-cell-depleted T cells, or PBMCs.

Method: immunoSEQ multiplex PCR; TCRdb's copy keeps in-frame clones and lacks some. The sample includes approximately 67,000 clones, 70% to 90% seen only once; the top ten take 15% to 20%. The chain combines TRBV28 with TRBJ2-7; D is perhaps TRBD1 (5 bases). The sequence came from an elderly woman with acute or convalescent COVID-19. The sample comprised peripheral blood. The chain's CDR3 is CASSLQGTRWVEQYF. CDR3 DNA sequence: TGTGCCAGCAGTTTACAGGGTACTCGTTGGGTCGAGCAGTACTTC.